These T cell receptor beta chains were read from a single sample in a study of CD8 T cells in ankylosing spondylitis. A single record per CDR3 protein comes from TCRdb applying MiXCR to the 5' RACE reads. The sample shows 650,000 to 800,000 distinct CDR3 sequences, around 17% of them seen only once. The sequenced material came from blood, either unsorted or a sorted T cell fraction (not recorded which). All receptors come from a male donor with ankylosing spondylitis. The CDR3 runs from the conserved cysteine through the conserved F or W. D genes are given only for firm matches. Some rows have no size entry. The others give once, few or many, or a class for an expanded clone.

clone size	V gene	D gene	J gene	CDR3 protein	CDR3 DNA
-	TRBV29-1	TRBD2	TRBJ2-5	CSVEDIRGLGTETQYF	TGCAGCGTTGAAGATATAAGAGGACTAGGGACGGAGACCCAGTACTTC
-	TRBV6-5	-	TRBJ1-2	CASSYSWRGGDGMAYTF	TGTGCCAGCAGTTACTCGTGGAGGGGCGGGGATGGCATGGCCTACACCTTC
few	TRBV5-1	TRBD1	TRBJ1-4	CASSAFSQGGEKLFF	TGCGCCAGCAGCGCGTTCTCACAGGGGGGTGAAAAACTGTTTTTT
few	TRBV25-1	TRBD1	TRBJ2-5	CASSESGGGETQYF	TGTGCCAGCAGTGAATCAGGGGGCGGTGAGACCCAGTACTTC
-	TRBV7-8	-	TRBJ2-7	CASSLALVAHYEQYF	TGTGCCAGCAGCTTAGCGCTAGTAGCCCACTACGAGCAGTACTTC
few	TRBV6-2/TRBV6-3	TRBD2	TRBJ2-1	CASKREGRNEQFF	TGTGCCAGCAAGCGGGAGGGTAGGAATGAGCAGTTCTTC
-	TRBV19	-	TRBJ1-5	CASSERDWNQPQHF	TGTGCCAGTAGTGAACGGGACTGGAATCAGCCCCAGCATTTT
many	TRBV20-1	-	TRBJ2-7	CSASGGRADYEQYF	TGCAGTGCTAGTGGTGGGCGGGCGGACTACGAGCAGTACTTC
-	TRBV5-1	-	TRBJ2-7	CASSLVSGHAGSYEQYF	TGCGCCAGCAGCTTGGTCTCGGGGCACGCTGGGTCCTACGAGCAGTACTTC
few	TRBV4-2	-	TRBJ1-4	CASSQKSGLREKLFF	TGTGCCAGCAGCCAAAAATCAGGGTTACGTGAAAAACTGTTTTTT
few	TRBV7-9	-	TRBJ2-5	CASSWEEEETQYF	TGTGCCAGCAGCTGGGAGGAAGAAGAGACCCAGTACTTC
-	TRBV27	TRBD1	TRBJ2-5	CASSQDGTGGETQYF	TGTGCCAGCAGCCAGGACGGGACAGGGGGAGAGACCCAGTACTTC
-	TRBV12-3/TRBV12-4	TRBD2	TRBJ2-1	CASSELLAEIYNEQFF	TGTGCCAGCAGTGAACTACTAGCGGAGATATACAATGAGCAGTTCTTC
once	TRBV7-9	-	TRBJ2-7	CASSLGGQVSEQYF	TGTGCCAGCAGCTTAGGGGGCCAGGTCTCCGAGCAGTACTTC
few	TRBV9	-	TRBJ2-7	CASSVDWGLDEQYF	TGTGCCAGCAGCGTAGATTGGGGGCTGGACGAGCAGTACTTC
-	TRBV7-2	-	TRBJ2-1	CASSFDQYNEQFF	TGTGCCAGCAGCTTCGACCAATACAATGAGCAGTTCTTC
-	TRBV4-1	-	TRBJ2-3	CASSRSSPSTDTQYF	TGCGCCAGCAGCCGATCTAGCCCAAGCACAGATACGCAGTATTTT
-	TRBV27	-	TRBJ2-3	CASSPLGSPSDTQYF	TGTGCCAGCAGTCCCCTGGGGAGTCCTTCGGATACGCAGTATTTT